The entry that follows covers one T cell receptor (beta chain) sequence. The data are from a study of blood T cell repertoires in COVID-19. Study information: The study drew acute and convalescent COVID-19 samples from the United States, Italy and Spain.

Trimming at V came to 5 bases and at J to 7 bases, leaving 9 bases not matched to a gene. Germline V gene data show CDR1 as SGHTA and CDR2 as FQGTGA. This CDR3 has 15 amino acids. Profiled with immunoSEQ multiplex PCR; TCRdb holds only in-frame clones, not every one. The table shows approximately 100,000 clones, with 87% occurring only once. Sequenced: peripheral blood. The sequence came from a man in his 70s with acute or convalescent COVID-19. The genes are TRBV7-3 and TRBJ2-1; 9 positions agree with TRBD2. The CDR3 here is CASSPGLAILNEQFF. The CDR3 coding sequence is TGTGCCAGCAGCCCAGGACTAGCGATCTTAAATGAGCAGTTCTTC.